Below, 19 T cell receptor beta chains from the same sample are listed, as sequenced in a study of T cell changes during pregnancy in multiple sclerosis. Data came from immunoSEQ multiplex PCR; TCRdb stores just in-frame clones and leaves some out. The table has approximately 100,000 clones, 90% to 95% seen once. The input for sequencing was peripheral blood, taken after pregnancy. These receptors were obtained from a female donor with multiple sclerosis, enrolled in a pregnancy study.

This rearrangement joins TRBV11-2 to TRBJ2-2, with TRBD1 identical over 8 bases. Germline-derived CDR1 and CDR2 are SGHAT and FQNNGV. CDR3 length: 15 residues. V lost 5 bases and J lost 6; bases outside the gene matches: 8. This chain's CDR3 is CASSQDRGVAGELFF. The DNA of the CDR3 is TGTGCCAGCAGCCAAGACAGGGGAGTGGCCGGGGAGCTGTTTTTT.

V gene TRBV19 combines with J gene TRBJ1-5; D is ambiguous. Germline CDR1 LNHDA, CDR2 SQIVND (reference sequence). Trimming stripped 2 bases from V and 2 bases from J, with 16 bases between. This CDR3 contains 17 residues. The chain's CDR3 is CASSIPPRRQGNQPQHF. CDR3 bases: TGTGCCAGTAGTATACCCCCCCGCCGCCAGGGCAATCAGCCCCAGCATTTT. Full variable domain (rest looked up from reference TRBV19 and TRBJ1-5): DGGITQSPKYLFRKEGQNVTLSCEQNLNHDAMYWYRQDPGQGLRLIYYSQIVNDFQKGDIAEGYSVSREKKESFPLTVTSAQKNPTAFYLCASSIPPRRQGNQPQHFGDGTRLSIL.

The V call is TRBV7-2, the J call TRBJ2-3; 9 bases map to TRBD2. The ends lost 7 bases at V and 10 bases at J; junction bases unmatched: 12. The CDR3 has 14 residues. Germline CDR1 reads SGHTA; CDR2 reads FQGNSA. The CDR3 DNA sequence: TGTGCCAGCACCCAAGGTGGGACTAGCAGGGCGCAGTATTTT. It yields the protein CASTQGGTSRAQYF.

The chain combines TRBV5-4 with TRBJ1-1, with D tentatively TRBD1 (6 bases). The CDR3 totals 15 residues. Trimming pared 0 bases from V and 6 bases from J, leaving 15 bases between. CDR1 is SGHNT and CDR2 is YYREEE in the germline V gene (reference sequence). As DNA, the CDR3 is TGTGCCAGCAGCTTGGCGGCAGGGGCTAGCTCTGAAGCTTTCTTT. Translated, it gives CASSLAAGASSEAFF.

This chain uses TRBV5-1 with TRBJ2-3; no firm D call. The V and J ends lost 0 bases and 0 bases respectively, with 8 bases between them. CDR1 and CDR2 from the germline V gene are SGHRS and YFSETQ. The CDR3 loop spans 15 amino acids. The CDR3 protein is CASSLEQPSTDTQYF. The CDR3, as DNA: TGCGCCAGCAGCTTGGAACAGCCTAGCACAGATACGCAGTATTTT.

The rearrangement joins TRBV7-9 to TRBJ2-3; D may be TRBD2 (7 bases). Trimming pared 1 base from V and 2 bases from J, leaving 19 bases between. Germline V lookup: CDR1 SEHNR, CDR2 FQNEAQ (reference sequence). There are 18 residues in the CDR3. The CDR3 spells CASSLGGGARGDTDTQYF. The CDR3 DNA sequence: TGTGCCAGCAGCTTAGGCGGGGGCGCCCGGGGGGACACAGATACGCAGTATTTT.

This chain joins TRBV13 and TRBJ1-2; 7 bases agree with TRBD1. Germline V gene lookup returns CDR1 PRHDT and CDR2 FYEKMQ (reference sequence). This CDR3 is 16 amino acids long. J was trimmed by 4 bases and V by 2 bases; bases with no gene match: 10. The CDR3 region has the DNA TGTGCCAGCAGCTTAAACCCAGGGGACAGATCCTATGGCTACACCTTC. The encoded protein is CASSLNPGDRSYGYTF.

The chain joins TRBV13 to TRBJ2-1; weak D call: TRBD2 (5 bases). There are 16 residues in the CDR3. Germline values: CDR1 PRHDT, CDR2 FYEKMQ (reference sequence). The V and J ends lost 0 bases and 2 bases respectively, with 11 bases between them. CDR3 sequence: CASSLGRGWAYNEQFF. The CDR3 DNA reads as TGTGCCAGCAGCTTAGGCCGGGGATGGGCCTACAATGAGCAGTTCTTC.

This chain connects TRBV14 to TRBJ1-5; tentatively, D is TRBD1 (5 bases). The CDR3 has 14 amino acids. Trimming shortened V by 2 bases and J by 3 bases, and 8 bases separated the two germline ends. Germline CDR1 and CDR2: SGHDN and FVKESK. In DNA, the CDR3 is TGTGCCAGCAGCCAACAGGGTTTCAATCAGCCCCAGCATTTT. This sequence encodes CASSQQGFNQPQHF.

This sequence joins TRBV7-8 and TRBJ2-3; D is ambiguous. CDR3 length equals 15 residues. Trimming shortened V by 6 bases and J by 6 bases, and 19 bases separated the two germline ends. Germline V gene data show CDR1 as SGHVS and CDR2 as FQNEAQ. In nucleotides, the CDR3 is TGTGCCAGCAGGCCCCGTAGGTTCCAGGCGGATACGCAGTATTTT. Translation gives CASRPRRFQADTQYF.

The CDR3 loop reads CASSHPFERGSYEQYF. CDR3 bases: TGCGCCAGCAGCCACCCCTTCGAGCGGGGGTCCTACGAGCAGTACTTC. The V call is TRBV4-1, the J call TRBJ2-7; 8 positions agree with TRBD2. Trimming removed 3 bases from V and 1 base from J; junction bases left unmatched: 8. CDR1 and CDR2 from the germline V gene are MGHRA and YSYEKL. This CDR3 has 16 amino acids.

The CDR3: CATSRDFWKGQGAADYGYTF. CDR3 in DNA: TGTGCCACCAGCAGAGATTTCTGGAAGGGACAGGGGGCGGCCGACTATGGCTACACCTTC. This chain connects TRBV15 to TRBJ1-2; 12 bases are shared with TRBD1. V lost 0 bases and J lost 3; bases outside the gene matches: 14. There are 20 residues in the CDR3. CDR1 and CDR2 (germline): LNHNV, YYDKDF (reference sequence). The full variable domain, with the rest looked up from reference TRBV15 and TRBJ1-2, is DAMVIQNPRYQVTQFGKPVTLSCSQTLNHNVMYWYQQKSSQAPKLLFHYYDKDFNNEADTPDNFQSRRPNTSFCFLDIRSPGLGDTAMYLCATSRDFWKGQGAADYGYTFGSGTRLTVV.

This clone was seen once. The chain has TRBV7-3 and TRBJ2-5; D is undetermined. Trimming left V 1 base short and J 0 bases short, with 6 bases between. CDR3 size: 14 residues. Germline V gene lookup returns CDR1 SGHTA and CDR2 FQGTGA. CDR3 amino acids: CASSLNEYQETQYF. CDR3 bases: TGTGCCAGCAGCTTAAATGAGTACCAAGAGACCCAGTACTTC.

CDR3 region: CASSTRQGRKSYEQYF. CDR3 sequence (DNA): TGTGCCAGCAGCACAAGACAGGGTCGAAAGTCCTACGAGCAGTACTTC. The rearrangement uses TRBV11-1 and TRBJ2-7, with 7 positions matching TRBD1. Germline CDR1 and CDR2: SGHAT and FQDESV (reference sequence). This CDR3 spans 16 amino acids. V trimming: 5 bases; J trimming: 1 base; junction bases outside the gene matches: 11.

V gene TRBV7-6 combines with J gene TRBJ2-5; 9 bases agree with TRBD1. V was clipped by 3 bases and J by 5 bases; unmatched bases: 16. Germline lookup yields CDR1 SGHVS and CDR2 FNYEAQ. The CDR3 contains 18 residues. The CDR3 coding sequence is TGTGCCAGCAGCTTCAAATACAGGGGGCGTGGGTCCCAGGAGACCCAGTACTTC. This sequence encodes CASSFKYRGRGSQETQYF.

The chain carries TRBV4-1 and TRBJ1-5; D is unclear. The V gene's germline CDR1 is MGHRA and CDR2 YSYEKL. CDR3 length: 16 residues. V lost 3 bases, J lost 2 bases, and 14 bases lay in between. This chain's CDR3 is CASSQRHLQGNQPQHF. CDR3 sequence (DNA): TGCGCCAGCAGCCAGAGACACCTCCAGGGCAATCAGCCCCAGCATTTT.

The chain couples TRBV6-5 to TRBJ2-7, with 8 bases lining up with TRBD1. In germline, CDR1 is MNHEY, CDR2 SVGAGI. V dropped 5 bases and J dropped 4; count of bases not matched to a gene: 7. The CDR3 is 14 residues long. The CDR3 DNA is TGTGCCAGCAGTGACCGGACAGGGTCATACGAGCAGTACTTC. Its protein product is CASSDRTGSYEQYF.

The chain combines TRBV4-1 with TRBJ1-1; perhaps TRBD1 as D (5 bases). This CDR3 has 14 residues. The V gene's germline CDR1 is MGHRA and CDR2 YSYEKL. Trimming pared 0 bases from V and 8 bases from J, leaving 13 bases between. The CDR3 sequence is CASSQEGLRGEAFF. DNA for the CDR3: TGCGCCAGCAGCCAAGAAGGGTTGCGGGGGGAAGCTTTCTTT.

A single count supports this clone. The chain recombines TRBV6-5 with TRBJ1-2, with D perhaps TRBD1 (5 bases). Germline V gene sequence: CDR1 MNHEY, CDR2 SVGAGI. The CDR3 loop spans 12 amino acids. V shed 3 bases and J shed 8 bases, with 10 bases lying between them. The CDR3 DNA follows: TGTGCCAGCAGTTATTCGGGGGAAGGCTACACCTTC. It encodes CASSYSGEGYTF.